This T cell receptor beta chain appears in the sequencing data of a study of blood T cell repertoires in COVID-19. Per the study methods: How many nucleated cells were present was estimated from reference gene primer amplification. This table comes from immunoSEQ multiplex PCR, and its TCRdb copy is limited to in-frame clones, with some not included. V, J and clone size reflect that table, while D and trimming were determined from the DNA. This table has 150,000 or so clones, about 92% appearing once. The TCR was taken from a man aged 55 to 69 with active or convalescent COVID-19. Material: peripheral blood.

The CDR3 nucleotides are TGCGCCAGCAGCTCCAGACTAGCGGAACAAGAGACCCAGTACTTC. It encodes CASSSRLAEQETQYF. This chain connects TRBV5-1 to TRBJ2-5; the match to TRBD2 covers 9 bases. The CDR3 spans 15 residues. V was clipped by 3 bases and J by 2 bases; unmatched bases: 5. Germline-derived CDR1 and CDR2 are SGHRS and YFSETQ.